A selection of T cell receptor beta chains follows, all from one sample in a study of T cell repertoires in ileal Crohn's disease. Using immunoSEQ multiplex PCR, the repertoire was profiled, and TCRdb retains in-frame clones only, with some absent. The sample carries 13,000 or so clones, approximately 79% recorded once. The sample taken for sequencing was ileal tissue. The receptor source for this set is an adult with Crohn's disease. CDR3s include the opening cysteine and the closing phenylalanine or tryptophan. D genes are given only for firm matches. Size is stated for part of the rows, as once, few or many counts, or as a class when the clone is expanded.

J,size,V,D,CDR3,DNA
TRBJ2-7,NA,TRBV6-6,NA,CASSLVLYEQYF,TGTGCCAGCAGCCTGGTCCTTTACGAGCAGTACTTC
TRBJ1-2,large,TRBV6-5,TRBD1,CAIKNRDRDFYGYTF,TGTGCCATTAAAAACCGGGACAGAGATTTCTATGGCTACACCTTC
TRBJ1-3,NA,TRBV19,TRBD1,CASSPLTGGNTIYF,TGTGCCAGTAGCCCCCTGACAGGGGGAAACACCATATATTTT
TRBJ2-5,NA,TRBV19,TRBD2,CASTAGGRETQYF,TGTGCCAGTACGGCGGGGGGCAGGGAGACCCAGTACTTC
TRBJ1-3,NA,TRBV6-5,NA,CASRRDTSSGNTIYF,TGTGCCAGCAGGAGGGACACCAGCTCTGGAAACACCATATATTTT
TRBJ1-1,NA,TRBV29-1,TRBD1,CSVAGQGTRLEAFF,TGCAGCGTGGCGGGACAGGGTACGAGGTTGGAAGCTTTCTTT
TRBJ1-5,NA,TRBV7-9,NA,CASSSNPNQPQHF,TGTGCCAGCAGCTCAAACCCCAATCAGCCCCAGCATTTT
TRBJ1-4,NA,TRBV19,NA,CASGGPGNEKLFF,TGTGCCAGTGGGGGGCCGGGTAATGAAAAACTGTTTTTT
TRBJ2-7,once,TRBV5-1,NA,CASSLAGRGAHEQYF,TGCGCCAGCAGCTTGGCCGGCAGGGGAGCTCACGAGCAGTACTTC
TRBJ2-7,NA,TRBV25-1,NA,CASSTTPAGTITSYEQYF,TGTGCCAGCAGTACCACACCCGCCGGGACAATAACCTCCTACGAGCAGTACTTC
TRBJ2-3,NA,TRBV6-4,TRBD1,CASSSQGAGDTQYF,TGTGCCAGCAGCTCACAGGGGGCGGGGGATACGCAGTATTTT
TRBJ1-1,NA,TRBV11-3,NA,CASSLRGSNTEAFF,TGTGCCAGCAGCTTAAGGGGATCGAACACTGAAGCTTTCTTT
TRBJ1-5,few,TRBV2,NA,CASSPRTENQPQHF,TGTGCCAGCTCCCCTCGCACAGAGAATCAGCCCCAGCATTTT
TRBJ2-2,NA,TRBV7-2,TRBD2,CASSLGGLAGARFGELFF,TGTGCCAGCAGCTTAGGGGGGCTAGCGGGGGCCCGGTTTGGGGAGCTGTTTTTT
TRBJ2-7,once,TRBV27,TRBD1,CASSSDRGRYEQYF,TGTGCCAGCAGTTCGGACAGGGGTAGGTACGAGCAGTACTTC
TRBJ2-7,NA,TRBV5-4,TRBD1,CASSLAGQGVLSEQYF,TGTGCCAGCAGCTTGGCAGGACAGGGGGTACTATCCGAGCAGTACTTC
TRBJ1-6,NA,TRBV30,NA,CAWSVDKNSPLHF,TGTGCCTGGAGTGTGGATAAAAATTCACCCCTCCACTTT
TRBJ1-4,once,TRBV18,NA,CASSATGAGEKLFF,TGTGCCAGCTCAGCGACAGGCGCCGGAGAAAAACTGTTTTTT
TRBJ1-2,NA,TRBV27,NA,CASSLSFARETSYTF,TGTGCCAGCAGTTTATCGTTCGCCCGGGAGACCAGCTACACCTTC
TRBJ1-1,NA,TRBV6-1,TRBD1,CASSGRTGPMNTEAFF,TGTGCCAGCAGTGGCCGGACAGGGCCTATGAACACTGAAGCTTTCTTT
TRBJ1-1,NA,TRBV19,NA,CASSIARVGNTEAFF,TGTGCCAGTAGTATAGCTAGGGTTGGGAACACTGAAGCTTTCTTT
TRBJ2-2,NA,TRBV19,TRBD1,CASSIHRGENSGELFF,TGTGCCAGTAGTATTCACAGGGGAGAAAACTCCGGGGAGCTGTTTTTT
TRBJ1-2,once,TRBV10-3,NA,CATREVGGRANYGYTF,TGTGCCACACGGGAGGTCGGGGGGCGGGCCAACTATGGCTACACCTTC
TRBJ1-2,NA,TRBV7-2,NA,CASSRPYTGSYGYTF,TGTGCCAGCAGTCGCCCCTACACAGGTTCCTATGGCTACACCTTC
TRBJ2-7,NA,TRBV2,NA,CASSPSYEQYF,TGTGCCAGCAGCCCCTCCTACGAGCAGTACTTC
TRBJ1-6,large,TRBV7-9,NA,CASSLSGTNSPLHF,TGTGCCAGCAGCTTATCAGGGACCAATTCACCCCTCCACTTT